Below are 3 T cell receptor beta chains sequenced from a single sample in a study of T cell responses to AZD1222 COVID-19 vaccine. Sequenced by immunoSEQ multiplex PCR; TCRdb stores in-frame clones only, minus some. The sample consists of some 110,000 clones, roughly 90% of them appearing once. This specimen was peripheral blood, taken on day 0 of AZD1222 vaccination. The origin of the receptors is an adult in good health.

The chain combines TRBV7-9 with TRBJ2-1; D is uncertain. V dropped 0 bases and J dropped 4 bases, with 22 bases sitting between them. This CDR3 has 19 amino acids. Germline CDR1 and CDR2: SEHNR and FQNEAQ (reference sequence). The CDR3 nucleotides are TGTGCCAGCAGCTTAGCGTGGCGGATGTTGGGGTCGAAGTACAATGAGCAGTTCTTC. It is translated as CASSLAWRMLGSKYNEQFF.

The chain employs TRBV30 and TRBJ2-1; 7 bases are shared with TRBD1. From germline, CDR1 is GTSNPN and CDR2 SVGIG (reference sequence). V lost 7 bases, J lost 8 bases, and 5 bases stayed unmatched. The CDR3 loop spans 11 amino acids. The CDR3 sequence: CASSRGYEQFF. For the CDR3, the DNA is TGTGCCTCAAGCAGGGGGTATGAGCAGTTCTTC. The full variable domain, with the rest looked up from reference TRBV30 and TRBJ2-1, is SQTIHQWPATLVQPVGSPLSLECTVEGTSNPNLYWYRQAAGRGLQLLFYSVGIGQISSEVPQNLSASRPQDRQFILSSKKLLLSDSGFYLCASSRGYEQFFGPGTRLTVL.

The chain uses TRBV7-2 and TRBJ2-4, with 9 bases fitting TRBD1. The junction had 7 bases not matched to a gene; V was cut back by 3 bases and J by 10 bases. This CDR3 region has 14 residues. Per germline, CDR1 SGHTA and CDR2 FQGNSA. In DNA, the CDR3 is TGTGCCAGCAGCTTTGGACAGGGGTATGGAATTCAGTACTTC. Translated, it gives CASSFGQGYGIQYF.